The 14 T cell receptor beta chains below come from one sample, sequenced in a study of control samples from healthy donors and cancer patients. The assay was immunoSEQ multiplex PCR, and TCRdb's table has in-frame clones only and misses some. The sample lists 130,000 to 150,000 clones, about nine tenths occurring once. Sequenced: blood. The receptors originated from a young man in good health.

The chain combines TRBV18 with TRBJ1-4; D ambiguous. Per germline, CDR1 KGHSH and CDR2 LQKENI. The ends were cut back, 3 bases at V and 8 bases at J, with 19 bases in the middle. The CDR3 length is 16 residues. The CDR3 loop is CASSPNSMGRGEKLFF. CDR3 nucleotide sequence: TGTGCCAGCTCACCCAACTCAATGGGGAGAGGAGAAAAACTGTTTTTT.

The genes are TRBV10-1 and TRBJ2-3, with D uncertain. Between the trimmed V and J ends, which lost 0 bases and 3 bases, there was a span of 7 bases. The germline V gene encodes CDR1 WNHNN and CDR2 SYGVQD (reference sequence). This CDR3 has 14 amino acids. The CDR3 sequence is CASSESTLTDTQYF. In DNA, the CDR3 is TGCGCCAGCAGTGAGTCGACTCTTACAGATACGCAGTATTTT.

In this sample, this clone turned up a few times. The chain combines TRBV9 with TRBJ2-7; D could derive from TRBD1 or TRBD2 (5 bases each). The germline V and J ends were trimmed by 1 base and 6 bases, with 14 bases remaining between them. The length of the CDR3 is 14 residues. Germline assignment: CDR1 SGDLS and CDR2 YYNGEE. DNA for the CDR3: TGTGCCAGCAGCGTAAGTACGGGACCGGGCGAGCAGTACTTC. It yields the protein CASSVSTGPGEQYF.

This rearrangement joins TRBV30 to TRBJ1-1; D is uncertain. Germline-derived CDR1 and CDR2 are GTSNPN and SVGIG (reference sequence). V lost 0 bases and J 11 bases, leaving 10 bases between the germline ends. This CDR3 has 11 residues. The CDR3 bases are TGTGCCTGGAGTGTAAGTCCTAGGGCTTTCTTT. It codes for CAWSVSPRAFF.

CDR3 protein: CASSLASAGGYTF. Here the CDR3 DNA reads TGTGCCAGCAGCTTGGCTTCCGCGGGTGGCTACACCTTC. The V gene is TRBV11-1, the J gene TRBJ1-2, with no clear D. Trimming shortened V by 3 bases and J by 7 bases, and 12 bases separated the two germline ends. Germline CDR1 SGHAT, CDR2 FQDESV (reference sequence). This CDR3 spans 13 amino acids.

V gene TRBV2 combines with J gene TRBJ1-2; D unresolved. Germline V gene sequence: CDR1 SNHLY, CDR2 FYNNEI. This CDR3 region has 12 residues. V was cut by 6 bases and J by 4 bases, with 9 bases left in between. The CDR3 region is CASSPGSYGYTF. CDR3 in DNA: TGTGCCAGCAGCCCGGGGTCCTATGGCTACACCTTC.

This chain uses TRBV11-2 with TRBJ1-2; possibly TRBD1 for D (6 bases). Germline CDR1 SGHAT, CDR2 FQNNGV. The CDR3 is 15 residues long. V gave up 2 bases and J gave up 8 bases, with 18 bases separating them. CDR3 region: CASSLLSGAKGGYTF. CDR3 coding DNA: TGTGCCAGCAGCTTATTGTCAGGGGCAAAGGGGGGCTACACCTTC. Full variable domain (outside the CDR3, taken from reference TRBV11-2 and TRBJ1-2): EAGVAQSPRYKIIEKRQSVAFWCNPISGHATLYWYQQILGQGPKLLIQFQNNGVVDDSQLPKDRFSAERLKGVDSTLKIQPAKLEDSAVYLCASSLLSGAKGGYTFGSGTRLTVV.

The rearrangement joins TRBV10-3 to TRBJ1-2, with TRBD1 matching 7 bases. CDR1 is ENHRY and CDR2 is SYGVKD in the germline V gene. The CDR3 is 14 amino acids. V shed 0 bases, J shed 8 bases, and the junction held 6 bases outside the gene matches. The CDR3, as DNA: TGTGCCATCAGTGAGTCGCAGGGACAGCGAGGCTACACCTTC. It encodes CAISESQGQRGYTF.

J is TRBJ2-1 and V is TRBV2; TRBD2 agrees at 13 bases. Germline CDR1 is SNHLY and CDR2 is FYNNEI. Germline trimming cut 5 bases from V and 4 bases from J; bases unmatched to any gene: 8. The CDR3 covers 17 residues. CDR3 sequence reads: CASSYSGLAGVYNEQFF. CDR3 DNA: TGTGCCAGCAGTTACTCCGGACTAGCGGGGGTTTACAATGAGCAGTTCTTC.

The V gene is TRBV2, the J gene TRBJ1-3, with D possibly being TRBD1 (6 bases). The germline V gene encodes CDR1 SNHLY and CDR2 FYNNEI. CDR3 size: 15 residues. Deletions cut 0 bases from V and 7 bases from J, with 13 bases between. The CDR3 nucleotides are TGTGCCAGCAGTGAAGCGTCCAGGGGATCGAACACCATATATTTT. This codes for CASSEASRGSNTIYF. The full variable domain, its missing parts supplied by reference TRBV2 and TRBJ1-3, is EPEVTQTPSHQVTQMGQEVILRCVPISNHLYFYWYRQILGQKVEFLVSFYNNEISEKSEIFDDQFSVERPDGSNFTLKIRSTKLEDSAMYFCASSEASRGSNTIYFGEGSWLTVV.

The chain joins TRBV18 to TRBJ1-3; D is unresolved. Per the germline V gene, CDR1 is KGHSH and CDR2 is LQKENI. Deletions cut 3 bases from V and 0 bases from J, with 12 bases between. This CDR3 has 16 amino acids. CDR3 nucleotide sequence: TGTGCCAGCTCACCCACCAACAGCATCTCTGGAAACACCATATATTTT. Translation: CASSPTNSISGNTIYF.

The chain joins TRBV5-4 to TRBJ2-2, with 7 nucleotides matching TRBD2. The CDR3 has 16 residues. Germline V CDR1 and CDR2: SGHNT, YYREEE (reference sequence). The trim removed 4 bases at V and 6 bases at J, leaving 12 bases unmatched. The CDR3 DNA is TGTGCCAGCAGCCTCCGTGGGAGGGAGTTGTCCGGGGAGCTGTTTTTT. This translates into CASSLRGRELSGELFF. Drawing the rest from reference TRBV5-4 and TRBJ2-2, the complete variable domain is ETGVTQSPTHLIKTRGQQVTLRCSSQSGHNTVSWYQQALGQGPQFIFQYYREEENGRGNFPPRFSGLQFPNYSSELNVNALELDDSALYLCASSLRGRELSGELFFGEGSRLTVL.

Here the CDR3 reads CASRVDGTGDYGYTF. The DNA of the CDR3 is TGTGCCAGCAGGGTAGACGGGACAGGGGACTATGGCTACACCTTC. This chain joins TRBV6-5 and TRBJ1-2, with 10 bases lining up with TRBD1. This CDR3 comprises 15 residues. The germline gives CDR1 MNHEY, CDR2 SVGAGI. V shed 6 bases and J 3 bases; nucleotides not matched to a gene: 7.

The chain links TRBV19 to TRBJ2-7; D gene ambiguous. The CDR3 loop spans 14 amino acids. The V gene's germline CDR1 is LNHDA and CDR2 SQIVND (reference sequence). The germline V and J ends were trimmed by 0 bases and 3 bases, with 9 bases remaining between them. The CDR3 here is CASSIDSHHYEQYF. CDR3 in DNA: TGTGCCAGTAGTATAGACAGCCACCACTACGAGCAGTACTTC.